This entry lists 25 T cell receptor beta chains sequenced from one sample in a study of CD8+ T cells in alopecia areata. The sorting of pooled cutaneous lymph node cells relied on CD4, CD8alpha, NKG2D, NKG2ACE and other markers. Following RNA extraction, reverse transcription yielded cDNA that acted as the sequencing template. Libraries were prepared by immunoSEQ multiplex PCR; TCRdb keeps only in-frame clonotypes and omits some of them. The sample has about 270,000 clones, none seen only once. Sequencing input: CD4+ T cells sorted from a lymph node. Receptors originate from a C3H/HeJ mouse with alopecia areata. The strain's MHC type: H2-k.

Concerning this clone: Mouse germline and gene names are used. The CDR3 goes on 3 residues after the read ends, and that part is filled in from the germline J gene. V gene TRBV5 combines with J gene TRBJ1-6; possible D gene TRBD1, 6 bases. TRBJ1-6 belongs to the ORF category, with a function that is uncertain. Trimming took off 0 bases at V and 9 bases at J, with 9 bases between the two ends. The CDR3 loop spans 14 amino acids. Germline lookup yields CDR1 LGHNA and CDR2 YNLKQL (reference sequence). CDR3 loop: CASSQENRVSPLYF. The sequenced part of the CDR3 DNA is TGTGCCAGCAGCCAAGAAAACAGGGTTTCGCCC.

Regarding this clone: Germline and genes here are mouse. The missing CDR3 end, 4 residues past where the read stops, is filled in from the germline J gene. The sample has other DNA sequences that encode this CDR3 too. The chain uses TRBV17 and TRBJ1-2; D is undetermined. The CDR3 length is 14 residues. Germline assignment: CDR1 MNHDT and CDR2 YYDKIL. V was cut by 0 bases and J by 0 bases, with 5 bases left in between. The CDR3 here is CASSRDPANSDYTF. The CDR3 DNA, read in part, is TGTGCTAGCAGTAGAGACCCAGCAAACTCC.

Worth noting for this clone: The gene names given are mouse names. Read sequence stops 4 residues before the CDR3 end, and the germline J gene provides the missing end. V is TRBV5 and J is TRBJ2-3, with 8 nucleotides matching TRBD2. Looked up from germline, CDR1 is LGHNA and CDR2 is YNLKQL (reference sequence). This CDR3 contains 16 residues. The trim removed 0 bases at V and 1 base at J, leaving 3 bases unmatched. The chain's CDR3 is CASSQELGDGAETLYF. The CDR3 bases that were read are TGTGCCAGCAGCCAAGAACTGGGGGACGGTGCAGAA.

This clone was counted only a few times. Gene and germline names: mouse. Read data end 4 residues before the CDR3 end; the end is taken from the germline J gene. The rearrangement uses TRBV5 and TRBJ2-5, with 9 bases lining up with TRBD2. The CDR3 consists of 17 residues. Germline lookup yields CDR1 LGHNA and CDR2 YNLKQL (reference sequence). CDR3 DNA (partial): TGTGCCAGCAGCCAAGATCGGGCTGGGGGGGATAAAGAC. It yields the protein CASSQDRAGGDKD. The entire CDR3 protein is CASSQDRAGGDKDTQYF.

This clone occurred a few times. All gene names here are mouse names. Read data end 4 residues before the CDR3 end; the end is taken from the germline J gene. Other DNA sequences of this sample code for an identical CDR3. The chain links TRBV5 to TRBJ2-5, with 8 positions matching TRBD1. The CDR3 is 14 amino acids. The germline gives CDR1 LGHNA, CDR2 YNLKQL (reference sequence). The CDR3 sequence is CASSQGTGRDTQYF. Partial CDR3 DNA: TGTGCCAGCAGCCAAGGGACAGGGCGAGAC.

Regarding this clone: The gene names given are mouse names. The sequenced fragment ends 4 residues before the CDR3 boundary, so the rest is inferred from the germline J gene. This chain uses TRBV31 with TRBJ2-4, with 12 bases aligning to TRBD2. CDR1 and CDR2 from the germline V gene are GKSSPN and SITVG. The length of the CDR3 is 15 residues. Unmatched junction bases numbered 3, after V lost 5 bases and J lost 0 bases. The sequenced CDR3 bases are TGTGCCTGGCCGGGACTGGGGGGTAGTCAAAAC. The encoded protein is CAWPGLGGSQN. The complete CDR3 reads CAWPGLGGSQNTLYF.

As concerns this clone: Each gene name is a mouse one. The CDR3 end is not reached by the read, which stops 4 residues before it; the germline J gene fills it in. J is TRBJ2-3 and V is TRBV1; the D gene is possibly TRBD2 (5 bases). The germline V gene encodes CDR1 NSQYPW and CDR2 LRSPGD (reference sequence). The CDR3 extends over 14 amino acids. The sequenced part of the CDR3 DNA is TGCACCTGCAGTGCAGATATGGGGTTAGAA. Its translation is CTCSADMGLE. The full CDR3 is CTCSADMGLETLYF.

This clone was recorded a few times. These gene names are mouse names. The CDR3 extends 4 residues past the end of the read, so its final part is completed from the germline J gene. Distinct nucleotide sequences in the sample also encode this CDR3. The chain has TRBV13-3 and TRBJ1-2; 7 bases match TRBD1. The ends lost 1 base at V and 0 bases at J; junction bases unmatched: 3. The V gene's germline CDR1 is NNHDY and CDR2 SYVADS. The CDR3 runs 15 residues. This CDR3 is CASSDLGTANSDYTF. Incomplete CDR3 DNA: TGTGCCAGCAGTGATCTCGGGACAGCAAACTCC.

This clone was recorded at least ten times. These gene names are mouse names. The read comes to an end 4 residues before the CDR3 does, leaving the germline J gene to fill in the end. This chain connects TRBV17 to TRBJ2-5, with D tentatively TRBD1 (5 bases). Trimming removed 6 bases from V and 3 bases from J, with 10 bases in between. The CDR3 length is 13 residues. Germline CDR1 is MNHDT and CDR2 is YYDKIL. Incomplete CDR3 DNA: TGTGCTAGCAGGAGACAGCAACAAGAC. As protein: CASRRQQQD. The complete CDR3 reads CASRRQQQDTQYF.

A remark on this clone: Gene names are mouse gene names. The CDR3 end lies 4 residues beyond the end of the read and is filled in from the germline J gene. The gene calls are TRBV19 and TRBJ1-2, with 10 bases aligning to TRBD1. CDR1 is FNHDT, CDR2 SITEND, per germline (reference sequence). The CDR3 is made up of 14 amino acids. Trimming removed 3 bases from V and 3 bases from J; junction bases left unmatched: 2. CDR3 DNA, as far as it was read: TGTGCCAGCAGTACAGGACAGGGGGACTCC. Translation: CASSTGQGDS. The full CDR3 sequence reads CASSTGQGDSDYTF.

This clone was seen ten or more times. The genes are named according to mouse. The CDR3 end lies 4 residues beyond the end of the read and is filled in from the germline J gene. The identical CDR3 is also encoded by other nucleotide sequences in the sample. V usage is TRBV13-1 and J usage is TRBJ1-2; D perhaps matches TRBD1 (6 bases). CDR1 and CDR2 from the germline V gene are NSHNY and SYGAGN. V shed 1 base and J shed 1 base, with 8 bases lying between them. The CDR3 runs 14 residues. CDR3 sequence reads: CASSDRDKNSDYTF. The CDR3 DNA, read in part, is TGTGCCAGCAGTGATCGGGACAAAAACTCC.

This clone was seen more than once but under ten times. Gene names denote mouse genes. The observed sequence ends 3 residues before the CDR3 terminus, with the missing tail filled in from the germline J gene. The chain joins TRBV5 to TRBJ1-6; possibly TRBD1 for D (5 bases). TRBJ1-6 carries the ORF label, with uncertain function. CDR3 size: 15 residues. With 1 base removed from V and 2 bases from J, the gap between germline ends came to 6 bases. Germline V lookup: CDR1 LGHNA, CDR2 YNLKQL (reference sequence). The sequenced part of the CDR3 DNA is TGTGCCAGCAGCCAAGGGGGCGCCTATAATTCGCCC. Translated, it gives CASSQGGAYNSP. The full CDR3 protein reads CASSQGGAYNSPLYF.

To note about this clone: Gene names denote mouse genes. The sequenced part of the CDR3 DNA is TGTGCCAGCGGGCCGGGACAGAATTCGCCC. This sequence encodes CASGPGQNSP. The whole CDR3 protein reads CASGPGQNSPLYF. The chain joins TRBV13-2 to TRBJ1-6, with TRBD1 matching 7 bases. The read halts 3 residues ahead of the CDR3 end, with the missing end drawn from the germline J gene. TRBJ1-6 is assigned to the ORF class and has an uncertain function. CDR1 and CDR2 (germline): NNHNN, SYGAGS (reference sequence). The V and J ends lost 5 bases and 7 bases, in that order; junction bases with no gene match: 3. This CDR3 spans 13 amino acids.

Remarks on this clone: Gene names and germline refer to mouse. The read is 3 residues too short to cover the CDR3 end, so that end is filled in from the germline J gene. The gene calls are TRBV19 and TRBJ1-6, with D possibly being TRBD1 (6 bases). TRBJ1-6 is assigned to the ORF class and has an uncertain function. CDR3 length: 13 amino acids. The germline gives CDR1 FNHDT, CDR2 SITEND (reference sequence). The V end lost 5 bases, the J end lost 6 bases, and 9 bases lay between the germline ends. CDR3 DNA, as far as it was read: TGTGCCAGCAGAAGACAGGTTAATTCGCCC. Its translation: CASRRQVNSP. The whole CDR3 reads CASRRQVNSPLYF.

This clone occurred many times. All gene names here are mouse names. The CDR3 goes on 4 residues after the read ends, and that part is filled in from the germline J gene. V and J are TRBV13-1 and TRBJ2-3; no firm D call. CDR1 and CDR2 (germline): NSHNY, SYGAGN. The germline V and J ends were trimmed by 0 bases and 0 bases, with 5 bases remaining between them. The CDR3 extends over 14 amino acids. The CDR3 spells CASSDALSAETLYF. The DNA read from the CDR3 is TGTGCCAGCAGTGATGCCCTCAGTGCAGAA.

Of note for this clone: Gene and germline names: mouse. The observed sequence ends 4 residues before the CDR3 terminus, with the missing tail filled in from the germline J gene. The gene calls are TRBV13-3 and TRBJ2-1; 9 bases fit TRBD1. Germline V gene lookup returns CDR1 NNHDY and CDR2 SYVADS. The length of the CDR3 is 16 residues. CDR3 region: CASSDPEQGARAEQFF. The DNA read from the CDR3 is TGTGCCAGCAGTGATCCCGAACAGGGGGCGAGGGCT.

Turning to this clone: Since a much larger clone is just one base distant, this may be a read error. Genes here carry mouse names. The read is 4 residues too short to cover the CDR3 end, so that end is filled in from the germline J gene. The chain couples TRBV13-3 to TRBJ2-5; 10 bases agree with TRBD2. This CDR3 has 16 amino acids. CDR1 NNHDY and CDR2 SYVADS come from the germline V gene. J lost 0 bases, V lost 3 bases, and 4 bases had no gene match. Partial CDR3 DNA: TGTGCCAGCAGTGGGGGGACTGGGGTTAACCAAGAC. As protein: CASSGGTGVNQD. The entire CDR3 protein is CASSGGTGVNQDTQYF.

This clone was recorded at least ten times. Gene names are the mouse ones. The sequenced fragment ends 4 residues before the CDR3 boundary, so the rest is inferred from the germline J gene. At the DNA level, this CDR3 is encoded by other sequences in the same sample as well. The chain joins TRBV31 to TRBJ1-2; TRBD1 matches 8 bases. The CDR3 runs to 14 residues. CDR1 is GKSSPN and CDR2 is SITVG in the germline V gene. V lost 0 bases, J lost 0 bases, and 0 bases stayed unmatched. The CDR3 is CAWSLQGANSDYTF. The DNA read from the CDR3 is TGTGCCTGGAGTCTACAGGGGGCAAACTCC. Based on the CDR3 plus reference TRBV31 and TRBJ1-2, the full variable domain is AQTIHQWPVAEIKAVGSPLSLGCTIKGKSSPNLYWYWQATGGTLQQLFYSITVGQVESVVQLNLSASRPKDDQFILSTEKLLLSHSGFYLCAWSLQGANSDYTFGSGTRLLVI.

With respect to this clone: Mouse germline and gene names are used. The missing CDR3 end, 3 residues past where the read stops, is filled in from the germline J gene. The chain recombines TRBV19 with TRBJ1-6, with 9 bases fitting TRBD1. TRBJ1-6 qualifies as an ORF whose function is uncertain. The V gene's germline CDR1 is FNHDT and CDR2 SITEND (reference sequence). The CDR3 runs to 15 residues. V was clipped by 3 bases and J by 5 bases; unmatched bases: 3. The CDR3 DNA, read in part, is TGTGCCAGCAGTAAACAGGGGGCGCATAATTCGCCC. This codes for CASSKQGAHNSP. The complete CDR3 reads CASSKQGAHNSPLYF.

For this clone: Germline and genes: mouse. Coverage ceases 4 residues before the CDR3 finishes, and the germline J gene fills in the end. The J gene is TRBJ2-5, the V gene TRBV5; 11 nucleotides align to TRBD2. The CDR3 has 15 residues. The germline CDR1 and CDR2 sequences are LGHNA and YNLKQL (reference sequence). This CDR3 is CASSQPGLGVDTQYF. The DNA read from the CDR3 is TGTGCCAGCAGCCAACCGGGACTGGGGGTTGAC.

This clone came up a few times. Possible read error: a much larger clone is one base away. Here the gene names and germline are mouse. The observed sequence ends 4 residues before the CDR3 terminus, with the missing tail filled in from the germline J gene. The rearrangement joins TRBV1 to TRBJ1-1; 7 bases agree with TRBD1. CDR3 size: 14 residues. J gave up 1 base and V 4 bases, and 3 bases lay outside the gene matches. From germline, CDR1 is NSQYPW and CDR2 LRSPGD (reference sequence). CDR3 sequence: CTCSVRDRNTEVFF. CDR3 DNA, as far as it was read: TGCACCTGCAGTGTCCGGGACAGAAACACA.

This clone has just a few counts. Mouse names are used for the genes. The read comes to an end 4 residues before the CDR3 does, leaving the germline J gene to fill in the end. This sequence joins TRBV5 and TRBJ2-7, with a weak D call TRBD1 (5 bases). The CDR3 has 14 amino acids. Germline CDR1 and CDR2: LGHNA and YNLKQL (reference sequence). The sequenced part of the CDR3 DNA is TGTGCCAGCAGCCAAGATGATGAGGGGTAT. This encodes CASSQDDEGY. The CDR3 as a whole reads CASSQDDEGYEQYF.

As to this clone: The germline and genes are mouse ones. The read halts 4 residues ahead of the CDR3 end, with the missing end drawn from the germline J gene. The gene calls are TRBV5 and TRBJ2-3, with TRBD2 matching 11 bases. V was pared by 0 bases and J by 0 bases, with 5 bases of the junction left unmatched. CDR1 LGHNA and CDR2 YNLKQL come from the germline V gene (reference sequence). There are 18 residues in the CDR3. CDR3: CASSQETGGASSAETLYF. CDR3 DNA, as far as it was read: TGTGCCAGCAGCCAAGAAACTGGGGGGGCCTCTAGTGCAGAA.

About this clone itself: Gene names and germline refer to mouse. Read coverage stops 4 residues before the CDR3 terminus; the germline J gene supplies the remainder. This rearrangement joins TRBV13-2 to TRBJ1-5, with D hard to call. Per germline, CDR1 NNHNN and CDR2 SYGAGS (reference sequence). The CDR3 has 11 residues. The CDR3 reads CASGDRAAPLF. The part of the CDR3 DNA that was read is TGTGCCAGCGGTGATAGGGCA.

With respect to this clone: Gene names are mouse gene names. Read coverage stops 4 residues before the CDR3 terminus; the germline J gene supplies the remainder. The chain has TRBV1 and TRBJ2-5; 9 nucleotides align to TRBD1. The CDR3 is made up of 14 amino acids. Germline CDR1 is NSQYPW and CDR2 is LRSPGD (reference sequence). Partial CDR3 DNA: TGCACCTGCAGTCCCTGGACAGGGGTGGAC. It encodes CTCSPWTGVD. The whole CDR3 region reads CTCSPWTGVDTQYF.